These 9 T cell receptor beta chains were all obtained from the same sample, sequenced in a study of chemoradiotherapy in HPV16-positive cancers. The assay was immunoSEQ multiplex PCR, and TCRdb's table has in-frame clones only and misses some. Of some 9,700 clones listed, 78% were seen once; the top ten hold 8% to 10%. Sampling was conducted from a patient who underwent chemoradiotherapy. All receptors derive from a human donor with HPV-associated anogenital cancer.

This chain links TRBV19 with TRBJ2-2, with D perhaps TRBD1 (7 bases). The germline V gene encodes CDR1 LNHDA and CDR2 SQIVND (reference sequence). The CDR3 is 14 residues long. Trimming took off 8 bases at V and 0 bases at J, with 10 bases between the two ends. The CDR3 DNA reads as TGTGCCAGTGGCGGGACAGCGAACACCGGGGAGCTGTTTTTT. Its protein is CASGGTANTGELFF.

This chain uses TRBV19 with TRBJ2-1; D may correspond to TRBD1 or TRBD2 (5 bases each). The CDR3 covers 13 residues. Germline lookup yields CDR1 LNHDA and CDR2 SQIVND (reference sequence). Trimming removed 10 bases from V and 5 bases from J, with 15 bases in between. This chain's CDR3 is CATAGTADNEQFF. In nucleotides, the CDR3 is TGTGCCACAGCCGGGACGGCCGACAATGAGCAGTTCTTC.

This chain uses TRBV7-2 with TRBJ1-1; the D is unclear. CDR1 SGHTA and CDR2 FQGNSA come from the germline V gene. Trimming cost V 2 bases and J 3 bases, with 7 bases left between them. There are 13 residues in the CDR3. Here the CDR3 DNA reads TGTGCCAGCAGCTTATCAAGGGACACTGAAGCTTTCTTT. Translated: CASSLSRDTEAFF.

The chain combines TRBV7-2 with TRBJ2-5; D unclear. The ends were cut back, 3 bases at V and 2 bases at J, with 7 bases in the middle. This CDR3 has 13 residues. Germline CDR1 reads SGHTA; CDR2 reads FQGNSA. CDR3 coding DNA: TGTGCCAGCAGCTTGAACAGACAAGAGACCCAGTACTTC. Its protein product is CASSLNRQETQYF.

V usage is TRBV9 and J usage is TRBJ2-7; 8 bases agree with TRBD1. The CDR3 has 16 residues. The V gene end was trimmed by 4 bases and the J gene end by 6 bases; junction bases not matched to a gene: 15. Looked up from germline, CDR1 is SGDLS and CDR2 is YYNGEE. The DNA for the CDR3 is TGTGCCAGCAGCCCACAGGGGGATCAGCTCCAGGGCGAGCAGTACTTC. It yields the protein CASSPQGDQLQGEQYF.

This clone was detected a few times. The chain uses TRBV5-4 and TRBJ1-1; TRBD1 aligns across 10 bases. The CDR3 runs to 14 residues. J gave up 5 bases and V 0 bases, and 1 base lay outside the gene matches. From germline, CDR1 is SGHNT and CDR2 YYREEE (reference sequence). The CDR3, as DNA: TGTGCCAGCAGCTTGGGACAGGGGGCTACTGAAGCTTTCTTT. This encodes CASSLGQGATEAFF.

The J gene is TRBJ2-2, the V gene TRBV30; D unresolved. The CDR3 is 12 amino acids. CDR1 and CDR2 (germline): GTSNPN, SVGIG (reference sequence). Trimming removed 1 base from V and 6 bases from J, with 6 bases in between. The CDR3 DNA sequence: TGTGCCTGGAGTGAGCCCCCCGGGGAGCTGTTTTTT. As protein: CAWSEPPGELFF.

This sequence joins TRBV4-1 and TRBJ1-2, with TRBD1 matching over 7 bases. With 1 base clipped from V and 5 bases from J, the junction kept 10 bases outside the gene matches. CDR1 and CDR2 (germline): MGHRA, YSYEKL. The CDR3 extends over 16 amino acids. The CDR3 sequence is CASSQGPGDSLYGYTF. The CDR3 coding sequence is TGCGCCAGCAGCCAAGGCCCTGGGGACAGCTTATATGGCTACACCTTC.

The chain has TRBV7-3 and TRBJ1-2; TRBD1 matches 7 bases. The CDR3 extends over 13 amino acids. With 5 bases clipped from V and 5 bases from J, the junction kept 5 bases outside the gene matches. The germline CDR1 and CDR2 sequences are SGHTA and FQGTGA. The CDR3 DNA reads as TGTGCCAGCAGCCTCGGACAGGAGTATGGCTACACCTTC. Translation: CASSLGQEYGYTF.